Following are 21 T cell receptor beta chains from one sample sequenced in a study of blood T cell repertoires in COVID-19. Clones were sequenced by immunoSEQ multiplex PCR, and TCRdb holds only the in-frame ones, with some missing. The profile shows about 270,000 clones, under 90% of them singletons. Sequences were obtained from peripheral blood. The receptor set was obtained from a woman in her 50s who had recovered from COVID-19.

The rearrangement links TRBV4-2 to TRBJ2-2, with 12 positions matching TRBD1. Germline V lookup: CDR1 LGHNA, CDR2 YNFKEQ. V gave up 4 bases and J gave up 8 bases; unmatched junction bases: 11. The CDR3 spans 17 residues. In nucleotides, the CDR3 is TGTGCCAGCAGCCCCTCCCGCCGGGACAGGGGGCTTGGGGAGCTGTTTTTT. This translates into CASSPSRRDRGLGELFF.

This chain uses TRBV10-2 with TRBJ1-2; 9 bases fit TRBD1. The CDR3 has 13 residues. V shed 6 bases, J shed 8 bases, and the junction held 7 bases outside the gene matches. Germline V lookup: CDR1 WSHSY, CDR2 SAAADI. The CDR3: CASRQGAGEGYTF. CDR3 DNA sequence: TGCGCCAGCAGACAGGGGGCCGGAGAAGGCTACACCTTC.

Only one count was recorded for this clone. The V and J genes are TRBV12-3 or TRBV12-4 and TRBJ2-7; TRBD1 might be the D (5 bases). V was pared by 5 bases and J by 1 base, with 9 bases between. CDR3 length: 13 amino acids. CDR3 sequence (DNA): TGTGCCAGCAGTAGGACAAGGTCCTACGAGCAGTACTTC. It is translated as CASSRTRSYEQYF.

The chain combines TRBV11-3 with TRBJ2-1, with TRBD2 matching over 14 bases. With 6 bases clipped from V and 1 base from J, the junction kept 11 bases outside the gene matches. From germline, CDR1 is SGHNT and CDR2 YENEEA. The CDR3 totals 19 residues. CDR3 residues: CASSSRTSGGPRSYNEQFF. CDR3 nucleotide sequence: TGTGCCAGCAGTTCTAGGACTAGCGGGGGGCCGAGGTCCTACAATGAGCAGTTCTTC.

The chain uses TRBV28 and TRBJ1-2, with D tentatively TRBD1 (6 bases). This CDR3 contains 13 residues. With 4 bases removed from V and 8 bases from J, the gap between germline ends came to 14 bases. CDR1 is MDHEN and CDR2 is SYDVKM in the germline V gene. The CDR3 DNA follows: TGTGCCAGCAGTTCCGGACAGCTCCTAGGCTACACCTTC. Protein product: CASSSGQLLGYTF.

The rearrangement joins TRBV27 to TRBJ2-7; no definite D call. The CDR3 runs to 14 residues. Trimming cost V 5 bases and J 0 bases, with 11 bases left between them. The germline gives CDR1 MNHEY, CDR2 SMNVEV (reference sequence). The CDR3 protein is CASSPGTNSYEQYF. The CDR3 bases are TGTGCCAGCAGTCCAGGCACGAACTCCTACGAGCAGTACTTC.

The chain employs TRBV3-1 (or the pseudogene TRBV3-2) and TRBJ2-7; D unclear. This CDR3 spans 12 amino acids. The V end was cut by 8 bases, the J end by 3 bases, with 11 bases between. Germline V CDR1 and CDR2: LGHDT, YNNKEL (reference sequence). In DNA form, the CDR3 reads TGTGCCAGCTCTGGCTTAAGCTACGAGCAGTACTTC. This sequence encodes CASSGLSYEQYF.

This chain connects TRBV9 to TRBJ1-1, with D possibly TRBD1 on 5 matching bases. Germline V gene lookup returns CDR1 SGDLS and CDR2 YYNGEE. The V end lost 0 bases, the J end lost 5 bases, and 11 bases lay between the germline ends. The CDR3 length is 14 residues. CDR3 protein: CASSVGETVTEAFF. The CDR3 bases are TGTGCCAGCAGCGTAGGAGAGACAGTGACTGAAGCTTTCTTT.

This chain connects TRBV4-1 to TRBJ1-6; possible D gene TRBD1, 5 bases. V lost 0 bases and J 7 bases, leaving 13 bases between the germline ends. The germline V gene has CDR1 MGHRA and CDR2 YSYEKL. The CDR3 has 16 amino acids. As DNA, the CDR3 is TGCGCCAGCAGCCAAGACGGTATTCGACAGAATTCACCCCTCCACTTT. Protein product: CASSQDGIRQNSPLHF.

This clone was detected once. J is TRBJ1-2 and V is TRBV6-5, with TRBD1 as a possible D gene (5 bases). Germline V gene sequence: CDR1 MNHEY, CDR2 SVGAGI. The CDR3 contains 12 residues. V gave up 4 bases and J gave up 8 bases, with 11 bases separating them. For the CDR3, the DNA is TGTGCCAGCAGTTTGCCGGGGGAAGGCTACACCTTC. This translates into CASSLPGEGYTF.

The chain is built from TRBV28 and TRBJ1-2, with a weak D call TRBD1 (5 bases). CDR3 size: 12 residues. Trimming removed 5 bases at V and 7 bases at J, with 11 bases between. Germline V CDR1 and CDR2: MDHEN, SYDVKM. DNA for the CDR3: TGTGCCAGCAGTGACCATCAGGGTGGCTACACCTTC. Translation gives CASSDHQGGYTF.

V is TRBV27 and J is TRBJ1-2, with TRBD1 as a possible D gene (6 bases). The V end was cut by 5 bases, the J end by 4 bases, with 14 bases between. Germline CDR1 and CDR2: MNHEY and SMNVEV (reference sequence). The CDR3 runs 14 residues. The CDR3 coding sequence is TGTGCCAGCAGTCCCGGACAGTTCCGCTATGGCTACACCTTC. Translating gives CASSPGQFRYGYTF.

The chain carries TRBV11-2 and TRBJ2-1; no clear D gene. Germline CDR1 is SGHAT and CDR2 is FQNNGV. V was pared by 1 base and J by 8 bases, with 3 bases between. CDR3 length: 11 residues. The CDR3 region is CASSLADEQFF. The CDR3 nucleotides are TGTGCCAGCAGCTTAGCCGATGAGCAGTTCTTC.

As DNA, the CDR3 is TGTGCCAGCAGTTATTCGCGTCAGAACACTGAAGCTTTCTTT. This translates into CASSYSRQNTEAFF. This chain links TRBV6-9 with TRBJ1-1, with D hard to call. The CDR3 is 14 residues long. CDR1 and CDR2 from the germline V gene are MNHGY and SVAAGI. Trimming pared 0 bases from V and 1 base from J, leaving 6 bases between.

The V and J genes are TRBV6-2 or TRBV6-3 and TRBJ2-5; D unresolved. The CDR3 is made up of 11 amino acids. V dropped 5 bases and J dropped 2 bases, with 3 bases sitting between them. Germline CDR1 reads MNHEY; CDR2 reads SVGEGT. The CDR3 reads CASSPQETQYF. CDR3 bases: TGTGCCAGCAGTCCGCAAGAGACCCAGTACTTC.

In its sample, this clone was seen once. The chain links TRBV27 to TRBJ2-1; 7 positions agree with TRBD2. There are 17 residues in the CDR3. V lost 5 bases and J lost 8; bases outside the gene matches: 18. CDR1 MNHEY and CDR2 SMNVEV come from the germline V gene (reference sequence). The CDR3 coding sequence is TGTGCCAGCAGTCTGGCGGGCGGGAGAAGGTTGGGTTATGAGCAGTTCTTC. The encoded protein is CASSLAGGRRLGYEQFF.

The J gene is TRBJ1-2, the V gene TRBV5-4; no reliable D call. This CDR3 is built from 15 residues. Germline V lookup: CDR1 SGHNT, CDR2 YYREEE (reference sequence). Deletions cut 0 bases from V and 0 bases from J, with 9 bases between. The CDR3 region is CASSLAQASNYGYTF. The CDR3 region has the DNA TGTGCCAGCAGCTTGGCTCAGGCGTCTAACTATGGCTACACCTTC.

This chain links TRBV2 with TRBJ2-2; 7 positions agree with TRBD1. V gave up 6 bases and J gave up 2 bases; unmatched junction bases: 3. CDR3 length: 14 amino acids. Germline V gene sequence: CDR1 SNHLY, CDR2 FYNNEI. CDR3 in DNA: TGTGCCAGCAGCGACAGGGTTAACACCGGGGAGCTGTTTTTT. Its translation: CASSDRVNTGELFF.

V gene TRBV4-1 combines with J gene TRBJ2-1; TRBD2 matches at 7 bases. The germline V gene has CDR1 MGHRA and CDR2 YSYEKL. The CDR3 consists of 15 residues. The J segment lost 2 bases and the V segment lost 3 bases, leaving 4 bases of the junction unmatched. The CDR3 DNA reads as TGCGCCAGCAGCCAGACCAGCGGGACCTACAATGAGCAGTTCTTC. It translates to CASSQTSGTYNEQFF.

CDR3 nucleotides: TGTGCCAGCAGTCCGAGGACAGGTCCCGGTGAAGCTTTCTTT. Its protein product is CASSPRTGPGEAFF. The chain recombines TRBV6-5 with TRBJ1-1, with TRBD1 identical over 7 bases. CDR1 and CDR2 from the germline V gene are MNHEY and SVGAGI. CDR3 length equals 14 residues. V was clipped by 5 bases and J by 7 bases; unmatched bases: 10.

The chain employs TRBV29-1 and TRBJ2-5, with 8 bases identical to TRBD1. The ends lost 5 bases at V and 4 bases at J; junction bases unmatched: 6. This CDR3 is 13 amino acids long. The germline gives CDR1 SQVTM, CDR2 ANQGSEA. The CDR3 protein is CSVQTGAGETQYF. CDR3 sequence (DNA): TGCAGCGTTCAGACAGGGGCCGGAGAGACCCAGTACTTC.